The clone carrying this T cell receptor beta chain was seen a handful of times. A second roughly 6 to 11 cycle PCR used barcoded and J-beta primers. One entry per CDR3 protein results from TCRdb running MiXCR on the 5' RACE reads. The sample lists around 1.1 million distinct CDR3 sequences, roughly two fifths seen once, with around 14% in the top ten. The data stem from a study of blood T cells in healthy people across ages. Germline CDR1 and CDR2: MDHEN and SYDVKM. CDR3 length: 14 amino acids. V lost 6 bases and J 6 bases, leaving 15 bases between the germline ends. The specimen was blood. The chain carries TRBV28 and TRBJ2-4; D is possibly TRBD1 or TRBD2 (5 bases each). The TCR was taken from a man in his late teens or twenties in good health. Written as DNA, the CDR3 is TGTGCCAGCAGCCCTTCCCGGGACCCAAACATTCAGTACTTC. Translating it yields CASSPSRDPNIQYF.